These T cell receptor beta chains were read from a single sample in a study of blood T cell repertoires in COVID-19. Sequencing was performed with immunoSEQ multiplex PCR; in TCRdb, only in-frame clones are kept and a portion is missing. The sample has about 40,000 clones; around nine tenths are singletons. Sequenced input: peripheral blood. All receptors come from a human donor in a cohort sampled during active COVID-19. Each CDR3 is given with its conserved first and last residue. Not all rows give a size; the values are once, few, many and, for expanded clones, a class.

-	TRBV3-1/TRBV3-2	TRBJ2-7	CASSGMLAGGDEQYF
-	TRBV6-4	TRBJ2-2	CASSEQDGGELFF
-	TRBV6-5	TRBJ2-7	CASRPEGQGQHEQYF
-	TRBV6-5	TRBJ2-7	CASSSSGTAIYEQYF
-	TRBV30	TRBJ1-2	CAWRTGGPYGYTF
once	TRBV30	TRBJ2-2	CAWKAGQIGELFF
few	TRBV19	TRBJ1-2	CASTPGTGTNYGYTF
-	TRBV11-3	TRBJ1-1	CASSPDRILNTEAFF
-	TRBV3-1/TRBV3-2	TRBJ1-2	CASSQVLRDRFYGYTF
once	TRBV23-1	TRBJ2-7	CASSQSIGVVSYEQYF
-	TRBV7-9	TRBJ2-2	CASSSDSRNTGELFF
few	TRBV2	TRBJ1-3	CASGHPRRNTIYF
-	TRBV5-1	TRBJ2-3	CASGVGAGSTDTQYF
-	TRBV24-1	TRBJ2-5	CATSDLGAGQGKETQYF
-	TRBV2	TRBJ1-2	CASSERGTGIGGYTF
-	TRBV6-5	TRBJ2-7	CASSWSAGGYEQYF
-	TRBV11-2	TRBJ2-7	CASSLGTSGRNEQYF
-	TRBV7-3	TRBJ2-1	CASSLDRDNEQFF
-	TRBV7-8	TRBJ2-1	CASSSRTGTYNEQFF
-	TRBV7-2	TRBJ1-5	CASSLAPGGNQPQHF
-	TRBV9	TRBJ2-7	CASSVGSGQGIKQYF
-	TRBV30	TRBJ2-3	CAWSLPGQGVGDTQYF
-	TRBV18	TRBJ1-2	CASSPDNGNYGYTF
-	TRBV7-9	TRBJ2-1	CASSFDASGGGSYNEQFF
-	TRBV6-1	TRBJ2-7	CASSDPVPTLIYEQYF
-	TRBV19	TRBJ2-5	CASSDSTGETQYF
-	TRBV11-2	TRBJ1-2	CASSFSSANYGYTF
-	TRBV5-6	TRBJ1-5	CASSWGTGGSNQPQHF
-	TRBV5-6	TRBJ2-5	CASSLIAGVKTQYF
once	TRBV7-6	TRBJ2-1	CASSIGQGNEQFF
-	TRBV2	TRBJ1-4	CASSRDRGSGEKLFF
-	TRBV11-3	TRBJ2-3	CASSLGVAGAKYDTQYF
once	TRBV11-1	TRBJ2-7	CASSSGTGVYEQYF
few	TRBV5-4	TRBJ2-7	CASSSPGLLGYEQYF
-	TRBV27	TRBJ2-3	CASRPGLAGTDTQYF
-	TRBV5-1	TRBJ1-1	CASSDLQGREAFF
-	TRBV7-3	TRBJ2-3	CASSRTSGGADTQYF
-	TRBV3-1/TRBV3-2	TRBJ2-3	CASSQRRLTSGDTQYF
-	TRBV19	TRBJ1-1	CASSIIQGGTEAFF
-	TRBV4-1	TRBJ2-2	CASSQTLAGVTGELFF
-	TRBV24-1	TRBJ2-3	CATSDPRTGVTDTQYF